This T cell receptor beta chain is drawn from a study of T cell changes during pregnancy in multiple sclerosis. Assay used: immunoSEQ multiplex PCR; TCRdb lists only in-frame clones, some missing. The sample yields tens of thousands of clones, roughly nine tenths seen once. Germline CDR1 and CDR2: SQVTM and ANQGSEA. Trimming took 4 bases from V and 5 from J, leaving 8 bases between them. The CDR3 contains 11 residues. As concerns this clone: Other nucleotide sequences from this sample produce the same CDR3.

The source material was CD8+ T cells from peripheral blood mononuclear cells, sampled in the first trimester of pregnancy. J is TRBJ2-5 and V is TRBV29-1, with unresolved D. The clonotype comes from a female donor with multiple sclerosis, enrolled in a pregnancy study. This CDR3 is CSVGPGETQYF. CDR3 DNA sequence: TGCAGCGTTGGTCCCGGGGAGACCCAGTACTTC.